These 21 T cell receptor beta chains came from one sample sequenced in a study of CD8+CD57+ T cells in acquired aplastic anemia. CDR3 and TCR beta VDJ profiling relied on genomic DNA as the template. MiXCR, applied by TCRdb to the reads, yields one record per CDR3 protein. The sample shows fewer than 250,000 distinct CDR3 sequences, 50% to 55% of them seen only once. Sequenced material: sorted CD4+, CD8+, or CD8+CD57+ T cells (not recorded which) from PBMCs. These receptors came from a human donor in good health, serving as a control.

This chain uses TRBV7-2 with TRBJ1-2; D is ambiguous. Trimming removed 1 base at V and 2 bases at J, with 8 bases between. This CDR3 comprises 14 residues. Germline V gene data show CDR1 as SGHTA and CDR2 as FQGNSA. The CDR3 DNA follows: TGTGCCAGCAGCTTAGGTCTGGGGAACTATGGCTACACCTTC. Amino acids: CASSLGLGNYGYTF.

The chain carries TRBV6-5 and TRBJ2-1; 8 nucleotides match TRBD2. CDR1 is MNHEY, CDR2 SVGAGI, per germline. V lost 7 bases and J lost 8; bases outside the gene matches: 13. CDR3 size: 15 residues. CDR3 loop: CASNSLAGSSDEQFF. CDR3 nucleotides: TGTGCCAGCAACTCCTTAGCGGGGTCTTCGGATGAGCAGTTCTTC.

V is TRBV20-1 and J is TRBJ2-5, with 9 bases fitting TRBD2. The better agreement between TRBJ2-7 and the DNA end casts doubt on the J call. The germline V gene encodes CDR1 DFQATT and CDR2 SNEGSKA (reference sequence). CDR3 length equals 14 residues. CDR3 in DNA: TGCAGTGCCAGAACCAGCGGGGGGCCCTACGAGCAGTACTTC. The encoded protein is CSARTSGGPYEQYF.

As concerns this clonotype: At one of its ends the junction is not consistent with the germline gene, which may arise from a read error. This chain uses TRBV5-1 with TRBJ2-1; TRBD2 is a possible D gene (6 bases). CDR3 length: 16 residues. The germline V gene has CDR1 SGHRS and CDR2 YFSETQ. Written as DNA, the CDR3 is TGTGCCAGCAGCTTTCGAGGAGGGAGCTCCTACAATGAGCAGTTCTTC. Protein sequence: CASSFRGGSSYNEQFF.

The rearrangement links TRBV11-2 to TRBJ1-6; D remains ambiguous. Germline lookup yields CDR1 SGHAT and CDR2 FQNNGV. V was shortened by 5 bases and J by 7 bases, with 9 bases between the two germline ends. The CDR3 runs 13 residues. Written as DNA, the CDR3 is TGTGCCAGCAGCCCTGGGAACAATTCACCCCTCCACTTT. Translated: CASSPGNNSPLHF.

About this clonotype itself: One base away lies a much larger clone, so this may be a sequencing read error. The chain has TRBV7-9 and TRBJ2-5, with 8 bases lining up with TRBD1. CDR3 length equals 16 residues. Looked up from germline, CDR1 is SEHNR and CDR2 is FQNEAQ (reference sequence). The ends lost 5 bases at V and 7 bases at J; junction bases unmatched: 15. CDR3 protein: CASSPRTGTWRGTQYF. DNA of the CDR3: TGTGCCAGCAGCCCCCGGACAGGGACCTGGCGAGGGACCCAGTACTTC.

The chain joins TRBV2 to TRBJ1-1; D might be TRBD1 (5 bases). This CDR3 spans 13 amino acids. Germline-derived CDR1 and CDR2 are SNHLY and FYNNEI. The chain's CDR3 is CGGGRQLNTEAFF. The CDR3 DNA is TGTGGCGGCGGCCGACAGCTGAACACTGAAGCTTTCTTT.

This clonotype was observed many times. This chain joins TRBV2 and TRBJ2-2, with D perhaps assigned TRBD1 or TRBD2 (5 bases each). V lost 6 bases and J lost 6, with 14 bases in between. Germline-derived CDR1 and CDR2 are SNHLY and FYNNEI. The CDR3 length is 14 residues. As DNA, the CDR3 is TGTGCCAGCAGGGGGCGGACGGGGTCCGGGGAGCTGTTTTTT. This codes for CASRGRTGSGELFF.

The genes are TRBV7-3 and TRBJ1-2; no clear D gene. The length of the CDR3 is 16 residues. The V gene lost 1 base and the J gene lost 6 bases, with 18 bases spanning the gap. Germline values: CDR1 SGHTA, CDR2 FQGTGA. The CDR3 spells CASSLIGQAGMNGYTF. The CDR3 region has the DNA TGTGCCAGCAGCTTAATCGGTCAGGCTGGTATGAATGGCTACACCTTC.

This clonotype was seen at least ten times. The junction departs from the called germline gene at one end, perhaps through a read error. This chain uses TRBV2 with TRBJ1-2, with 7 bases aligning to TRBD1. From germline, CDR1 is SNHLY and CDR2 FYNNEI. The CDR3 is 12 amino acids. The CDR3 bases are TGTGCCAGCAGTGGACAGGGTCGTGGCCACACCTTC. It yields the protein CASSGQGRGHTF.

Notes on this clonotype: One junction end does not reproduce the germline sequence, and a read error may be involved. The CDR3 DNA is TGCGCCAGCAGCTTCAACGGAGCGGGGATCCAAGAGACCCAGTACTTC. Its protein product is CASSFNGAGIQETQYF. This chain connects TRBV7-2 to TRBJ2-5, with TRBD2 matching 7 bases. The CDR3 runs 16 residues. Germline-derived CDR1 and CDR2 are SGHTA and FQGNSA.

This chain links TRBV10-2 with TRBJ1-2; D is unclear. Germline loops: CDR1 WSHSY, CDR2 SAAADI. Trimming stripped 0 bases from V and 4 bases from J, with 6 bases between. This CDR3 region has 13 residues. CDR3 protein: CASSESWGYGYTF. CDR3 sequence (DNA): TGCGCCAGCAGTGAGTCGTGGGGCTATGGCTACACCTTC.

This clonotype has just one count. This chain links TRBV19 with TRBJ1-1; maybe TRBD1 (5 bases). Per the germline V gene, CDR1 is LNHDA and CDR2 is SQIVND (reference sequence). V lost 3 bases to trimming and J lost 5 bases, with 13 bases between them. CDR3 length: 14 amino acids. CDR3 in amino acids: CASSISSRGTEAFF. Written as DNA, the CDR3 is TGTGCCAGTAGTATCTCAAGCCGGGGGACTGAAGCTTTCTTT. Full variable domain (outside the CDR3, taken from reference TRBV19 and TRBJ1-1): DGGITQSPKYLFRKEGQNVTLSCEQNLNHDAMYWYRQDPGQGLRLIYYSQIVNDFQKGDIAEGYSVSREKKESFPLTVTSAQKNPTAFYLCASSISSRGTEAFFGQGTRLTVV.

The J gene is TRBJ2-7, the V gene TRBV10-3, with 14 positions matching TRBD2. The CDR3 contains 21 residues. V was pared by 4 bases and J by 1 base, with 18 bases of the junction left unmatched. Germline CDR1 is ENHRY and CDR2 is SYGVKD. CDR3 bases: TGTGCCATCAGTGGTCAGACTAGCGGGGGGGCGGGGGGCCGCTATTCCTACGAGCAGTACTTC. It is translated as CAISGQTSGGAGGRYSYEQYF.

The CDR3, as DNA: TGTGCCACCAGCAGACCTACAGGGGCGGGAGAGACCCAGTACTTC. Protein product: CATSRPTGAGETQYF. The rearrangement uses TRBV15 and TRBJ2-5; 7 bases match TRBD1. V shed 2 bases, J shed 4 bases, and the junction held 7 bases outside the gene matches. The CDR3 totals 15 residues. Germline CDR1 is LNHNV and CDR2 is YYDKDF (reference sequence).

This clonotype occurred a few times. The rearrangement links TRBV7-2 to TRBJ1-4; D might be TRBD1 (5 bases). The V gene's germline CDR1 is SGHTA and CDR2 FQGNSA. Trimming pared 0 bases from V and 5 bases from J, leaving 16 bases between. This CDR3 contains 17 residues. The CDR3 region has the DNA TGTGCCAGCAGCTTAGCCCTAGCGGGGCAGGGCAATGAAAAACTGTTTTTT. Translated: CASSLALAGQGNEKLFF.

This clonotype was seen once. The CDR3 nucleotides read TGTGCCAGCAGTTTTCAAGGGGGGGACCACACTGAAGCTTTCTTT. Translated: CASSFQGGDHTEAFF. The rearrangement uses TRBV12-3 or TRBV12-4 and TRBJ1-1, with D possibly matching TRBD1 (6 bases). The V and J ends lost 3 bases and 3 bases respectively, with 14 bases between them. CDR3 length: 15 residues.

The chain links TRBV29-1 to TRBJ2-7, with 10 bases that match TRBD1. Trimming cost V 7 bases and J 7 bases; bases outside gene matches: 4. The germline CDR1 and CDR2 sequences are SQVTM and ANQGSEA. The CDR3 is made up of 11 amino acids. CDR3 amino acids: CSGGQGREQYF. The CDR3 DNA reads TGCAGCGGGGGACAGGGGCGGGAGCAGTACTTC.

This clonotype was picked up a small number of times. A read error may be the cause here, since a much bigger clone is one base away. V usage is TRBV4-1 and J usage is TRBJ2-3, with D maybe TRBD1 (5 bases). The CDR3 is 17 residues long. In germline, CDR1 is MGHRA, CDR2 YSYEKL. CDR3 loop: CASSQSSPTISTGTQYF. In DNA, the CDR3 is TGCGCCAGCAGCCAGTCATCGCCCACGATAAGCACAGGTACGCAGTATTTT.

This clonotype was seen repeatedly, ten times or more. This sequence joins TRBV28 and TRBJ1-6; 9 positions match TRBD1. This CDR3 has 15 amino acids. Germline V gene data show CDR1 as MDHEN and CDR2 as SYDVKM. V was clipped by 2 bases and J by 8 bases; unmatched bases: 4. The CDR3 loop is CASSLGDRDHSPLHF. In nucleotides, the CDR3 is TGTGCCAGCAGTTTAGGGGACAGGGACCATTCACCCCTCCACTTT.

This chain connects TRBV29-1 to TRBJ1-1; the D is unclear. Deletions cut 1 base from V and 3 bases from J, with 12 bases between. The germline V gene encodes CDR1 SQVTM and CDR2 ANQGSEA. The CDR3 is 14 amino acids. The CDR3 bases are TGCAGCGTTGAAGGAGGAGGGATTGACACTGAAGCTTTCTTT. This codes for CSVEGGGIDTEAFF.